This note documents a single T cell receptor beta chain sequence. Its antigen is not known. Some clones are missing from TCRdb's copy, which holds only in-frame ones; the method was immunoSEQ multiplex PCR. The repertoire has 89,000 or so clones, approximately 85% of them found once; the top ten carry roughly 3.5%. This specimen belongs to a study of radiotherapy plus CTLA-4 blockade in lung cancer. Broader study findings: The study found tumor-derived TCR clones expanded in blood after radiotherapy plus ipilimumab. Reports identified early blood T cell clone dynamics, with interferon-beta, as the best response predictor.

CDR1 is LNHDA and CDR2 is SQIVND in the germline V gene (reference sequence). This CDR3 is 16 amino acids long. V shed 4 bases and J 4 bases; nucleotides not matched to a gene: 9. Sequencing was performed on peripheral blood, taken from a patient treated with radiotherapy plus ipilimumab. The chain carries TRBV19 and TRBJ2-3, with TRBD1 identical over 9 bases. The TCR originated in a human donor with non-small cell lung cancer who had a partial response to radiotherapy plus ipilimumab. The CDR3 DNA reads TGTGCCAGTAGTAGAACAACAGGGGGCGCCCCAGATACGCAGTATTTT. This codes for CASSRTTGGAPDTQYF.